Presented here are 20 T cell receptor beta chains from one specimen sequenced in a study of CD8+CD57+ T cells in acquired aplastic anemia. The template used for profiling TCR beta VDJ and CDR3 was genomic DNA. MiXCR, run by TCRdb on the reads, gives a single entry per CDR3 protein. In the table there are hundreds of thousands of distinct CDR3 sequences, 55% to 65% of which are singletons. Sequenced: sorted CD4+, CD8+, or CD8+CD57+ T cells (not recorded which) from PBMCs. The receptors derive from a human donor with severe aplastic anemia or a healthy control (not recorded which).

In this sample, this clonotype turned up once. The J gene is TRBJ1-1, the V gene TRBV7-2; D is possibly TRBD1 (6 bases). Per the germline V gene, CDR1 is SGHTA and CDR2 is FQGNSA. With 2 bases removed from V and 9 bases from J, the gap between germline ends came to 13 bases. CDR3 length: 13 residues. CDR3 loop: CASSLNLWDKAFF. The DNA for the CDR3 is TGTGCCAGCAGCTTAAATTTGTGGGACAAAGCTTTCTTT.

The V and J genes are TRBV18 and TRBJ1-1; D perhaps matches TRBD1 (5 bases). V was clipped by 2 bases and J by 3 bases, with 13 bases between them. CDR1 and CDR2 from the germline V gene are KGHSH and LQKENI. The CDR3 has 15 residues. The CDR3 region has the DNA TGTGCCAGCTCACCAATAGGATGGGGGGACACTGAAGCTTTCTTT. Its protein product is CASSPIGWGDTEAFF. Using reference TRBV18 and TRBJ1-1 for the parts outside the CDR3, the full variable domain is NAGVMQNPRHLVRRRGQEARLRCSPMKGHSHVYWYRQLPEEGLKFMVYLQKENIIDESGMPKERFSAEFPKEGPSILRIQQVVRGDSAAYFCASSPIGWGDTEAFFGQGTRLTVV.

This chain uses TRBV2 with TRBJ1-5; 7 positions match TRBD1. This CDR3 comprises 14 residues. Germline assignment: CDR1 SNHLY and CDR2 FYNNEI. The junction had 5 bases not matched to a gene; V was cut back by 6 bases and J by 3 bases. The CDR3 region is CASRGDSFNQPQHF. Here the CDR3 DNA reads TGTGCCAGCAGAGGGGACAGCTTCAATCAGCCCCAGCATTTT.

The CDR3 reads CAWSVPAEVITDTQYF. The DNA of the CDR3 is TGTGCCTGGAGTGTACCTGCGGAGGTGATCACAGATACGCAGTATTTT. The V and J genes are TRBV30 and TRBJ2-3, with D possibly being TRBD2 (5 bases). The CDR3 has 16 residues. Between the trimmed V and J ends, which lost 0 bases and 2 bases, there was a span of 15 bases. Germline V CDR1 and CDR2: GTSNPN, SVGIG (reference sequence).

The chain couples TRBV12-3 or TRBV12-4 to TRBJ1-3; no clear D gene. Trimming pared 3 bases from V and 0 bases from J, leaving 6 bases between. The CDR3 length is 14 residues. The CDR3 sequence is CASSFGYSGNTIYF. In DNA, the CDR3 is TGTGCCAGCAGTTTTGGGTACTCTGGAAACACCATATATTTT.

This clonotype has a handful of counts. The V and J genes are TRBV5-4 and TRBJ2-7, with 7 bases that match TRBD1. This CDR3 is 15 amino acids long. With 4 bases clipped from V and 4 bases from J, the junction kept 11 bases outside the gene matches. In germline, CDR1 is SGHNT, CDR2 YYREEE (reference sequence). The CDR3 DNA is TGTGCCAGCAGCATGGCCGACAGGGCAGATTACGAGCAGTACTTC. This gives the protein CASSMADRADYEQYF.

The chain has TRBV7-2 and TRBJ2-7; TRBD1 or TRBD2 may be the D gene (5 bases each). V lost 10 bases and J 2 bases, leaving 12 bases between the germline ends. The germline V gene encodes CDR1 SGHTA and CDR2 FQGNSA. There are 12 residues in the CDR3. In DNA, the CDR3 is TGTGCCATAACGGGACCCACCTACGAGCAGTACTTC. Its protein is CAITGPTYEQYF.

This clonotype was seen a single time. CDR3 bases: TGTGCCAGCAGTTATTCGTATTTCTACGAGCAGTACTTC. Residues: CASSYSYFYEQYF. The chain recombines TRBV6-5 with TRBJ2-7; no definite D call. Germline loops: CDR1 MNHEY, CDR2 SVGAGI. Trimming removed 3 bases from V and 3 bases from J, with 9 bases in between. The CDR3 spans 13 residues.

In its sample, this clonotype was seen a few times. V and J are TRBV7-6 and TRBJ1-1; TRBD1 might be the D (6 bases). The CDR3 has 14 amino acids. The germline CDR1 and CDR2 sequences are SGHVS and FNYEAQ. Trimming took off 0 bases at V and 8 bases at J, with 13 bases between the two ends. The CDR3 here is CASSLAQRGPEAFF. The CDR3 bases are TGTGCCAGCAGCTTAGCTCAGCGGGGGCCCGAAGCTTTCTTT.

The rearrangement joins TRBV11-3 to TRBJ2-7; D assignment may be TRBD1 or TRBD2 (5 bases each). The CDR3 is 14 amino acids. V lost 6 bases to trimming and J lost 5 bases, with 17 bases between them. Germline values: CDR1 SGHNT, CDR2 YENEEA. CDR3 in DNA: TGTGCCAGCAGTTCCCCATTTCAGGGACACGAGCAGTACTTC. Translation: CASSSPFQGHEQYF.

This chain uses TRBV7-9 with TRBJ1-2; D possibly corresponds to TRBD1 (5 bases). Germline CDR1 and CDR2: SEHNR and FQNEAQ (reference sequence). Trimming stripped 4 bases from V and 5 bases from J, with 11 bases between. The CDR3 length is 13 residues. CDR3 amino acids: CASSSGGVYGYTF. The CDR3 coding sequence is TGTGCCAGCAGCTCGGGGGGAGTATATGGCTACACCTTC. Drawing the rest from reference TRBV7-9 and TRBJ1-2, the complete variable domain is DTGVSQNPRHKITKRGQNVTFRCDPISEHNRLYWYRQTLGQGPEFLTYFQNEAQLEKSRLLSDRFSAERPKGSFSTLEIQRTEQGDSAMYLCASSSGGVYGYTFGSGTRLTVV.

This clonotype was observed a single time. The V call is TRBV10-3, the J call TRBJ2-5; 10 nucleotides line up with TRBD1. Germline lookup yields CDR1 ENHRY and CDR2 SYGVKD. There are 14 residues in the CDR3. With 6 bases clipped from V and 5 bases from J, the junction kept 6 bases outside the gene matches. CDR3 sequence reads: CAISLGQGGETQYF. In DNA form, the CDR3 reads TGTGCCATCAGCCTCGGACAGGGGGGGGAGACCCAGTACTTC.

The V call is TRBV7-2, the J call TRBJ2-7, with D perhaps TRBD1 (6 bases). Trimming shortened V by 2 bases and J by 0 bases, and 17 bases separated the two germline ends. The CDR3 covers 17 residues. Germline V CDR1 and CDR2: SGHTA, FQGNSA. DNA for the CDR3: TGTGCCAGCAGCTTAACCCGCCGGGACAAGGTCTCCTACGAGCAGTACTTC. Protein sequence: CASSLTRRDKVSYEQYF.

The sample holds a few counts of this clonotype. The J gene is TRBJ1-2, the V gene TRBV9, with a weak D call TRBD1 (5 bases). V was shortened by 0 bases and J by 4 bases, with 13 bases between the two germline ends. The CDR3 runs 15 residues. Germline V gene sequence: CDR1 SGDLS, CDR2 YYNGEE. CDR3 DNA: TGTGCCAGCAGCGTAGGGGGGGGGGGAGCCTATGGCTACACCTTC. Translating gives CASSVGGGGAYGYTF. The full variable domain, in which reference TRBV9 and TRBJ1-2 provide the parts outside the CDR3, is DSGVTQTPKHLITATGQRVTLRCSPRSGDLSVYWYQQSLDQGLQFLIQYYNGEERAKGNILERFSAQQFPDLHSELNLSSLELGDSALYFCASSVGGGGAYGYTFGSGTRLTVV.

In DNA form, the CDR3 reads TGTGCCAGCCTCGACAGGGCTTATGGCTACACCTTC. Its translation: CASLDRAYGYTF. The chain employs TRBV12-3 or TRBV12-4 and TRBJ1-2; 7 bases are shared with TRBD1. The V and J ends lost 8 bases and 5 bases, in that order; junction bases with no gene match: 5. CDR3 length: 12 amino acids.

The gene calls are TRBV10-3 and TRBJ1-4; 8 bases map to TRBD1. Trimming at V came to 2 bases and at J to 8 bases, leaving 10 bases not matched to a gene. The CDR3 runs 16 residues. Germline-derived CDR1 and CDR2 are ENHRY and SYGVKD. The CDR3, as DNA: TGTGCCATCAGTGAGCCGTTGGACAGGGTAAAAGAAAAACTGTTTTTT. Amino acids: CAISEPLDRVKEKLFF.

J is TRBJ1-3 and V is TRBV20-1; D gene ambiguous. Trimming stripped 6 bases from V and 0 bases from J, with 9 bases between. The CDR3 is made up of 13 amino acids. Per germline, CDR1 DFQATT and CDR2 SNEGSKA (reference sequence). Written as DNA, the CDR3 is TGCAGTGCCCTGTATTTCTCTGGAAACACCATATATTTT. Translating gives CSALYFSGNTIYF.

This clonotype appeared many times. The chain employs TRBV11-3 and TRBJ1-1, with D unresolved. CDR3 size: 15 residues. V gave up 7 bases and J gave up 0 bases, with 15 bases separating them. Looked up from germline, CDR1 is SGHNT and CDR2 is YENEEA. In nucleotides, the CDR3 is TGTGCCAGCATGACCAGGCGGGGTGTGAACACTGAAGCTTTCTTT. Protein: CASMTRRGVNTEAFF.

The gene calls are TRBV2 and TRBJ1-6; D gene uncertain. Germline V gives CDR1 SNHLY, CDR2 FYNNEI. V was trimmed by 8 bases and J by 6 bases, leaving 8 bases between them. The CDR3 contains 12 residues. CDR3 sequence (DNA): TGTGCCAGCGGGGTTGGTAATTCACCCCTCCACTTT. Translated: CASGVGNSPLHF.

At least ten counts were recorded for this clonotype. This sequence joins TRBV20-1 and TRBJ1-1; D perhaps matches TRBD1 (6 bases). The germline V and J ends were trimmed by 0 bases and 3 bases, with 23 bases remaining between them. The CDR3 contains 18 residues. CDR1 and CDR2 from the germline V gene are DFQATT and SNEGSKA (reference sequence). The CDR3 DNA reads TGCAGTGCTAGAGAAACAGACAGGCGGGGTCGGGGGGACACTGAAGCTTTCTTT. Amino acid sequence: CSARETDRRGRGDTEAFF.